This T cell receptor (beta chain) was captured in a study of blood T cell repertoires in COVID-19. Study overall: Acute and convalescent COVID-19 specimens originated in the United States, Italy and Spain. In each case, the material was cDNA or gDNA derived from T cells, B-cell-depleted T cells, or PBMCs.

Trimming took 2 bases from V and 6 from J; bases not matched to a gene: 4. Looked up from germline, CDR1 is LNHDA and CDR2 is SQIVND (reference sequence). This CDR3 has 13 residues. How the authors handled the data: How many nucleated cells were present was estimated from reference gene primer amplification. Profiling relied on immunoSEQ multiplex PCR, and the TCRdb table lists in-frame clones only, not all of them. V and J calls plus clone size are reproduced from that table; the DNA served to infer D and trimming. Seen here are around 46,000 clones, over 75% observed once, and the top ten hold approximately 15%.

Sequencing was done on a sample of peripheral blood. This receptor was identified in a human donor in a cohort sampled during active COVID-19. The chain couples TRBV19 to TRBJ2-7, with 7 bases fitting TRBD2. Here the CDR3 DNA reads TGTGCCAGTAGTATAAGGGACTACAGCGAGCAGTACTTC. Translation gives CASSIRDYSEQYF.